These 3 T cell receptor beta chains were sequenced from one sample in a study of blood T cell repertoires in COVID-19 (dated by TCRdb to 2019 to 2021). Library preparation employed the immunoSEQ multiplex PCR assay. TCRdb retrieved this table from immuneACCESS and kept in-frame rearrangements only. Not all clones are present; in checked studies, unresolved V genes account for under half, and no reason is known for the remainder. The sample table records 300,000 to 450,000 clones; about nine tenths of these occur just once. The ten largest clones capture approximately 1% of the sample. Sequencing used PBMCs or T cells enriched from blood (not recorded which). These receptors were taken from a woman in her 30s who had been exposed to COVID-19.

This chain connects TRBV7-3 to TRBJ1-1, with 7 bases aligning to TRBD1. The CDR3 consists of 14 residues. Unmatched junction bases numbered 2, after V lost 0 bases and J lost 4 bases. Germline V gene data show CDR1 as SGHTA and CDR2 as FQGTGA. CDR3 loop: CASSLTTGPTEAFF. CDR3 DNA: TGTGCCAGCAGCTTAACGACAGGGCCCACTGAAGCTTTCTTT.

This clone has only a few counts. J is TRBJ1-2 and V is TRBV12-3 or TRBV12-4; tentative D call: TRBD1 (6 bases). CDR3 size: 12 residues. Trimming cost V 1 base and J 8 bases, with 8 bases left between them. CDR3 residues: CASSLDRDGYTF. Here the CDR3 DNA reads TGTGCCAGCAGTTTAGACAGGGACGGCTACACCTTC.

In its sample, this clone was seen a few times. The same CDR3 arises from other DNA sequences in this sample as well. CDR3 nucleotide sequence: TGTGCCAGCAGTTTAGGACAGGGCTACGAGCAGTACTTC. This encodes CASSLGQGYEQYF. The rearrangement joins TRBV12-3 or TRBV12-4 to TRBJ2-7; 7 bases agree with TRBD1. The CDR3 runs to 13 residues. The V segment lost 1 base and the J segment 3 bases; nucleotides outside the gene matches: 0.